The TCR beta chain under discussion was sequenced for a study of patients and donors after allogeneic stem cell transplantation. V was shortened by 0 bases and J by 5 bases, with 10 bases between the two germline ends. Germline CDR1 reads MGHRA; CDR2 reads YSYEKL. CDR3 length: 14 amino acids. This clonotype was observed a handful of times. TCRdb re-called the RT-PCR reads through MiXCR, storing one row per CDR3 protein. The table includes a few hundred thousand distinct CDR3 sequences, 38% detected once. This sequence joins TRBV4-1 and TRBJ1-2; D gene uncertain. The material sequenced was blood, either unsorted or a sorted T cell fraction (not recorded which). This clonotype was obtained from a human donor who was either an allogeneic HSCT recipient or a stem cell or donor lymphocyte infusion donor (not recorded which). It is not recorded whose cells these are; they may come from a transplant donor. The CDR3 loop reads CASSQDSRLYGYTF. Written as DNA, the CDR3 is TGCGCCAGCAGCCAAGATTCGAGACTGTATGGCTACACCTTC.